Given below is one T cell receptor (beta chain) in context. The record originates from a study of T cell responses to AZD1222 COVID-19 vaccine. Some clones are missing from TCRdb's copy, which holds only in-frame ones; the method was immunoSEQ multiplex PCR. Of about 150,000 clones listed, roughly 88% were seen once; the top ten hold about 16%. Germline-derived CDR1 and CDR2 are SGHTA and FQGTGA. This CDR3 is 12 amino acids long. The germline V and J ends were trimmed by 2 bases and 7 bases, with 5 bases remaining between them. The chain links TRBV7-3 to TRBJ2-2; no definite D call. The sequenced sample was peripheral blood, obtained on day 0 of AZD1222 vaccination. This clonotype was sampled from an adult in good health. CDR3 in DNA: TGTGCCAGCAGCTTAGGAGTCGGGGAGCTGTTTTTT. Translation: CASSLGVGELFF.